Listed below are T cell receptor beta chains from one sample, sequenced in a study of T cells in Graves' hyperthyroidism and ophthalmopathy. TCRdb reprocessed the multiplex PCR reads with MiXCR, giving one entry per CDR3 protein. The table records a few hundred thousand distinct CDR3 sequences, approximately 15% of them present only once. The sample consisted of blood. These receptors all stem from a woman aged 55-70 years with Graves' ophthalmopathy. Both conserved end residues are part of each CDR3. The order of the fields is J gene, V gene, CDR3 protein.

>TRBJ2-1|TRBV19
CASSLRGQGTYNEQFF
>TRBJ2-1|TRBV20-1
CSATSLRLGQFF
>TRBJ2-7|TRBV3-1
CASSRGHEYEQYF
>TRBJ2-3|TRBV2
CASKTASTDTQYF
>TRBJ1-1|TRBV7-2
CASSLGDSSEAFF
>TRBJ1-5|TRBV7-2
CASSLDPPHSSNQPQHF
>TRBJ2-6|TRBV18
CASSPPFLDGANVLTF
>TRBJ2-3|TRBV6-1
CASSLLLSTDTQYF
>TRBJ2-7|TRBV5-1
CASSLDSATWGEQYF
>TRBJ2-7|TRBV6-1
CASSGPGTTYEQYF
>TRBJ2-2|TRBV10-2
CASNPSGSVTGELFF
>TRBJ2-5|TRBV20-1
CSARPGLGQETQYF
>TRBJ2-3|TRBV7-2
CASSLAPGSTDTQYF
>TRBJ2-1|TRBV20-1
CSAISRRLASNEQFF
>TRBJ1-4|TRBV7-2
CASSPWGSFRTGATNEKLFF
>TRBJ1-1|TRBV12-3/TRBV12-4
CASSTGDWRVIAFF
>TRBJ2-7|TRBV7-2
CASSLWVPGYEQYF
>TRBJ1-5|TRBV6-2/TRBV6-3
CASSYTRNSNQPQHF
>TRBJ2-7|TRBV6-5
CASSYSPSYEQYF
>TRBJ2-5|TRBV5-4
CASSPSGGQGGETQYF
>TRBJ1-2|TRBV11-2
CASSLEPFPEHGYTF
>TRBJ2-2|TRBV11-2
CASSAFLVGYGELFF
>TRBJ2-3|TRBV3-1
CASTSGGGAIDTQYF
>TRBJ2-3|TRBV7-8
CASSLETDTQYF
>TRBJ1-2|TRBV7-2
CASTATGGYGYTF
>TRBJ1-4|TRBV28
CASSSGTVNEKLFF
>TRBJ2-7|TRBV7-2
CASSAPGLSYEQYF
>TRBJ2-2|TRBV27
CASSPWIRGLAGELFF
>TRBJ2-1|TRBV9
CASSVGLAGAYNEQFF
>TRBJ2-3|TRBV5-6
CASSLTGRTVFPDTQYF
>TRBJ2-5|TRBV11-2
CASSLWVTETQYF
>TRBJ2-1|TRBV29-1
CSVDGRGPNNEQFF
>TRBJ2-2|TRBV5-5
CASSLRAAGELFF
>TRBJ2-1|TRBV6-1
CASSQQLAGGPNEQFF
>TRBJ2-1|TRBV2
CASRGGAPGVNEQFF
>TRBJ2-1|TRBV20-1
CSATRLAGVYNEQFF
>TRBJ2-5|TRBV2
CASSEAEGGTQYF
>TRBJ1-2|TRBV7-3
CASSPGYRGGYTF
>TRBJ2-7|TRBV29-1
CSVVGGGYEQYF
>TRBJ2-3|TRBV7-2
CASSLGAPGGRGDTQYF
>TRBJ2-2|TRBV24-1
CATSDLPSTGNTGELFF
>TRBJ2-3|TRBV7-7
CASSLGDRSTDTQYF
>TRBJ2-1|TRBV18
CASLPLTNNEQFF
>TRBJ2-2|TRBV12-3/TRBV12-4
CASSLSGMNTGELFF
>TRBJ2-1|TRBV6-2/TRBV6-3
CASSYSISGLAGIRGFNEQFF
>TRBJ2-5|TRBV2
CASGEGQGVVQYF
>TRBJ1-5|TRBV19
CASSPRSRASNQPQHF
>TRBJ2-3|TRBV5-4
CASSLSSDTQYF
>TRBJ2-3|TRBV6-2/TRBV6-3
CASSYPSKGSGNTDTQYF
>TRBJ2-7|TRBV2
CASIIASSSYEQYF
>TRBJ2-7|TRBV9
CASSTGQGNEQYF
>TRBJ2-1|TRBV4-2
CASSQDVASGSYNEQFF
>TRBJ2-1|TRBV18
CASSPMQVYNEQFF
>TRBJ2-7|TRBV15
CATSRDREGEQYF
>TRBJ1-4|TRBV20-1
CSARAVVSGEKLFF
>TRBJ2-3|TRBV18
CASSLVAHGTDTGDTQYF
>TRBJ2-2|TRBV28
CASSFEARELWTLNTGELFF
>TRBJ1-4|TRBV20-1
CSATQANEKLFF